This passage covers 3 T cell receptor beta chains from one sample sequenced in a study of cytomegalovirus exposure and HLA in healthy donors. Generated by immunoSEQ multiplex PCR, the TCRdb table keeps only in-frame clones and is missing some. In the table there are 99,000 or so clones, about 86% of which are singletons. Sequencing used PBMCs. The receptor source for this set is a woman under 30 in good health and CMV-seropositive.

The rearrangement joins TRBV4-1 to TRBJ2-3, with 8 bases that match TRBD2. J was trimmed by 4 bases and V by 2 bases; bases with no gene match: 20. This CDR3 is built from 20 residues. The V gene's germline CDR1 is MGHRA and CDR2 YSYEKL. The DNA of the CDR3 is TGCGCCAGCAGCCAACCCTCAAGGCCGGGACCGGGACTAGAATCAGATACGCAGTATTTT. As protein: CASSQPSRPGPGLESDTQYF.

CDR3 in DNA: TGTGCCAGCAGCATAACGACAGGGGGGGTTGAAAAACTGTTTTTT. Encoded protein: CASSITTGGVEKLFF. This rearrangement joins TRBV7-9 to TRBJ1-4, with 9 positions matching TRBD1. The CDR3 consists of 15 residues. Germline V CDR1 and CDR2: SEHNR, FQNEAQ (reference sequence). The trim removed 5 bases at V and 7 bases at J, leaving 8 bases unmatched.

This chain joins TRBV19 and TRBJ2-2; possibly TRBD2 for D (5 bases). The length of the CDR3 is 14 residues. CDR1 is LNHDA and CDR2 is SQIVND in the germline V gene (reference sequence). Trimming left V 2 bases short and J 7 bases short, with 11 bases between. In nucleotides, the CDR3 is TGTGCCAGTAGTATACAACTAGAGAGCGGGGAGCTGTTTTTT. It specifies CASSIQLESGELFF.